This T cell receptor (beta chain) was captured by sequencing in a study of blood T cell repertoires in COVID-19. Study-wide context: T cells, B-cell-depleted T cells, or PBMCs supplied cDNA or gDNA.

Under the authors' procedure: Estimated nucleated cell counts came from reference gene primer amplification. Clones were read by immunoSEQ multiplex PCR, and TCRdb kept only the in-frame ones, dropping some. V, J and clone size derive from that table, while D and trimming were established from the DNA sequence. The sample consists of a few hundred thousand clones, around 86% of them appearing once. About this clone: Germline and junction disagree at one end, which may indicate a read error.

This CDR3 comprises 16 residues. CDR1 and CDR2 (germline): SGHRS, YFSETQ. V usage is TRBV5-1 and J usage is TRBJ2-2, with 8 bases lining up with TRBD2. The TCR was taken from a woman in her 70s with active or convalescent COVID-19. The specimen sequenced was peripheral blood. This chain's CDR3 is CARSGGGRENTGELFF. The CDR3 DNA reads TGCGCCCGCAGCGGCGGGGGGCGGGAGAACACCGGGGAGCTGTTTTTT.